These 14 T cell receptor beta chains were all obtained from the same sample, sequenced in a study of T cell changes during pregnancy in multiple sclerosis. The protocol was immunoSEQ multiplex PCR, while the TCRdb copy is restricted to in-frame clones and leaves out a portion. The sample lists more than 85,000 clones, 90% to 95% seen once, with around 1.2% in the top ten. Sequencing was performed on peripheral blood, taken in the second trimester of pregnancy. The origin of the receptors is a female donor with multiple sclerosis, enrolled in a pregnancy study.

This chain links TRBV6-5 with TRBJ2-2, with D perhaps TRBD2 (5 bases). Germline CDR1 MNHEY, CDR2 SVGAGI. The V and J ends lost 4 bases and 6 bases respectively, with 9 bases between them. The CDR3 length is 13 residues. Here the CDR3 reads CASSSRVAGELFF. CDR3 nucleotide sequence: TGTGCCAGCAGTTCGCGGGTGGCCGGGGAGCTGTTTTTT.

The chain uses TRBV5-1 and TRBJ1-1; D not resolved. Germline V gene data show CDR1 as SGHRS and CDR2 as YFSETQ. Trimming took 0 bases from V and 8 from J, leaving 11 bases between them. The CDR3 sequence is 13 residues long. CDR3 sequence reads: CASSLGGPGEAFF. CDR3 in DNA: TGCGCCAGCAGCTTGGGTGGGCCGGGAGAAGCTTTCTTT.

The V and J genes are TRBV21-1 and TRBJ1-4. TRBV21-1 is listed as a pseudogene. The CDR3 is made up of 16 amino acids. As DNA, the CDR3 is TGTGCCAGCAGCTCCCCGGGCGTCGGGATAGAAGGAAAACTGTTTTTT. Encoded protein: CASSSPGVGIEGKLFF.

The rearrangement links TRBV28 to TRBJ1-3; D possibly corresponds to TRBD1 (6 bases). The CDR3 runs 15 residues. From germline, CDR1 is MDHEN and CDR2 SYDVKM. V gave up 4 bases and J gave up 0 bases, with 10 bases separating them. This CDR3 is CASSSGHLSGNTIYF. The CDR3 DNA is TGTGCCAGCAGTTCGGGACACCTCTCTGGAAACACCATATATTTT.

The chain couples TRBV6-1 to TRBJ1-1; D ambiguous. Germline loops: CDR1 MNHNS, CDR2 SASEGT. With 7 bases removed from V and 1 base from J, the gap between germline ends came to 4 bases. CDR3 length equals 11 residues. This CDR3 reads CASIRNTEAFF. The CDR3 DNA reads as TGTGCCAGCATTCGGAACACTGAAGCTTTCTTT.

The V and J genes are TRBV29-1 and TRBJ1-1; no definite D call. Trimming left V 2 bases short and J 5 bases short, with 12 bases between. CDR1 is SQVTM, CDR2 ANQGSEA, per germline. This CDR3 region has 13 residues. CDR3 residues: CSVEFAGFTEAFF. The CDR3, as DNA: TGCAGCGTTGAATTTGCAGGATTTACTGAAGCTTTCTTT. Based on the CDR3 plus reference TRBV29-1 and TRBJ1-1, the full variable domain is SAVISQKPSRDICQRGTSLTIQCQVDSQVTMMFWYRQQPGQSLTLIATANQGSEATYESGFVIDKFPISRPNLTFSTLTVSNMSPEDSSIYLCSVEFAGFTEAFFGQGTRLTVV.

The chain uses TRBV12-5 and TRBJ1-5, with 9 nucleotides matching TRBD1. This CDR3 has 13 residues. Germline CDR1 LGHNT, CDR2 FRNRAP. J gave up 6 bases and V 8 bases, and 5 bases lay outside the gene matches. For the CDR3, the DNA is TGTGCTAGTTTCGACAGGGGGAGTCAGCCCCAGCATTTT. It yields the protein CASFDRGSQPQHF.

This clone came up once. J is TRBJ2-7 and V is TRBV6-1; 7 bases map to TRBD1. The V gene end was trimmed by 1 base and the J gene end by 3 bases; junction bases not matched to a gene: 6. Germline CDR1 MNHNS, CDR2 SASEGT. CDR3 length equals 15 residues. CDR3 sequence: CASSEVHDRDYEQYF. The CDR3 DNA sequence: TGTGCCAGCAGTGAAGTCCACGACAGGGACTACGAGCAGTACTTC.

The chain employs TRBV9 and TRBJ1-2; D gene ambiguous. CDR1 and CDR2 from the germline V gene are SGDLS and YYNGEE. The CDR3 covers 12 residues. V was trimmed by 3 bases and J by 4 bases, leaving 7 bases between them. CDR3 loop: CASSASRYGYTF. DNA for the CDR3: TGTGCCAGCAGCGCGTCTCGCTATGGCTACACCTTC. The full variable domain, in which reference TRBV9 and TRBJ1-2 provide the parts outside the CDR3, is DSGVTQTPKHLITATGQRVTLRCSPRSGDLSVYWYQQSLDQGLQFLIQYYNGEERAKGNILERFSAQQFPDLHSELNLSSLELGDSALYFCASSASRYGYTFGSGTRLTVV.

This sequence joins TRBV19 and TRBJ1-5; 10 nucleotides align to TRBD1. The CDR3 extends over 16 amino acids. Trimming at V came to 4 bases and at J to 5 bases, leaving 8 bases not matched to a gene. Germline V gene sequence: CDR1 LNHDA, CDR2 SQIVND (reference sequence). The CDR3 DNA sequence: TGTGCCAGTAGTAGACAAACGACAGGGGGCTATCAGCCCCAGCATTTT. This sequence encodes CASSRQTTGGYQPQHF.

This chain uses TRBV7-3 with TRBJ2-1; TRBD2 agrees at 10 bases. Looked up from germline, CDR1 is SGHTA and CDR2 is FQGTGA. The V gene end was trimmed by 3 bases and the J gene end by 9 bases; junction bases not matched to a gene: 5. This CDR3 spans 14 amino acids. As DNA, the CDR3 is TGTGCCAGCAGCTTTGGACTAGCGGTGGGTGAGCAGTTCTTC. It encodes CASSFGLAVGEQFF.

This chain connects TRBV7-2 to TRBJ2-7, with TRBD2 matching over 8 bases. Germline values: CDR1 SGHTA, CDR2 FQGNSA. V dropped 0 bases and J dropped 3; count of bases not matched to a gene: 4. This CDR3 contains 15 residues. The CDR3 coding sequence is TGTGCCAGCAGCTTAGCCAGCGGGGGTTACTACGAGCAGTACTTC. It specifies CASSLASGGYYEQYF.

CDR3 residues: CASSLNGRETQYF. The CDR3 region has the DNA TGCGCCAGCAGCCTTAATGGGAGGGAGACCCAGTACTTC. The V and J genes are TRBV5-1 and TRBJ2-5; tentative D call: TRBD2 (6 bases). The CDR3 extends over 13 amino acids. The ends were cut back, 4 bases at V and 5 bases at J, with 12 bases in the middle. Germline assignment: CDR1 SGHRS and CDR2 YFSETQ.

The chain is built from TRBV6-6 and TRBJ2-3; 8 bases are a match to TRBD2. The V gene's germline CDR1 is MNHNY and CDR2 SVGAGI (reference sequence). V was clipped by 6 bases and J by 4 bases; unmatched bases: 9. The length of the CDR3 is 15 residues. CDR3 residues: CASRDSTSGPDTQYF. The DNA for the CDR3 is TGTGCCAGCAGGGACTCCACTAGCGGTCCAGATACGCAGTATTTT.